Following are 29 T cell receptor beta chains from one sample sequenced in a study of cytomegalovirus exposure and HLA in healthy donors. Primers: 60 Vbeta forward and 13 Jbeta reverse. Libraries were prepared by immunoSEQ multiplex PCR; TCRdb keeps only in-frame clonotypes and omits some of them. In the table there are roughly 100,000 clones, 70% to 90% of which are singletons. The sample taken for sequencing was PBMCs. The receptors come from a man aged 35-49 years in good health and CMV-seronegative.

CDR3 DNA sequence: TGCGCCAGCAGGGAGGGACAGAGCTACGAGCAGTACTTC. Translated, it gives CASREGQSYEQYF. This sequence joins TRBV5-1 and TRBJ2-7; D is perhaps TRBD1 (7 bases). V was pared by 5 bases and J by 3 bases, with 12 bases between. The CDR3 consists of 13 residues. The germline V gene encodes CDR1 SGHRS and CDR2 YFSETQ.

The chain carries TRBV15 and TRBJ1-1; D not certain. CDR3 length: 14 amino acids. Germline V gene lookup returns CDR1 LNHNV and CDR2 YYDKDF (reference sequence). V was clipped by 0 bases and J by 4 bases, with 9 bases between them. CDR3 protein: CATSRDAAGTEAFF. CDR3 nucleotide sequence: TGTGCCACCAGCAGAGATGCGGCGGGCACTGAAGCTTTCTTT.

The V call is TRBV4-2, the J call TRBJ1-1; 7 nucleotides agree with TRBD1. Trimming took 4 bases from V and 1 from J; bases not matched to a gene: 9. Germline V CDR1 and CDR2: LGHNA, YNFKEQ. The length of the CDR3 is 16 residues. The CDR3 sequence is CASSLLSGQQNTEAFF. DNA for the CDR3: TGTGCCAGCAGCCTACTATCGGGACAGCAGAACACTGAAGCTTTCTTT.

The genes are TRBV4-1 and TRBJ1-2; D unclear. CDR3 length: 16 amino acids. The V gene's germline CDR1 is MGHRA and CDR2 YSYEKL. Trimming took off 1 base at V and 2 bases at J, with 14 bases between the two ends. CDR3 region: CASSQGPSRENYGYTF. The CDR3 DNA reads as TGCGCCAGCAGCCAAGGTCCCTCACGGGAGAACTATGGCTACACCTTC.

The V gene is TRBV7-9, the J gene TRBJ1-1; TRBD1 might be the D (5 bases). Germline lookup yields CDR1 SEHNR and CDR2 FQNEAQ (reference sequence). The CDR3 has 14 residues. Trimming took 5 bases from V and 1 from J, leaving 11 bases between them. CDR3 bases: TGTGCCAGCAGCGGCAGGGTAAGGAACACTGAAGCTTTCTTT. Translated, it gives CASSGRVRNTEAFF.

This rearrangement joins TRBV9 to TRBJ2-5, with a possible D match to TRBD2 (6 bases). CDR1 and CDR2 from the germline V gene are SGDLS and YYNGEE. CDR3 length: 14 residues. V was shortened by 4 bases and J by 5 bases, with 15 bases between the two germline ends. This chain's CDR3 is CASSPQRLGETQYF. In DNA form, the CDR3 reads TGTGCCAGCAGCCCTCAAAGACTAGGGGAGACCCAGTACTTC.

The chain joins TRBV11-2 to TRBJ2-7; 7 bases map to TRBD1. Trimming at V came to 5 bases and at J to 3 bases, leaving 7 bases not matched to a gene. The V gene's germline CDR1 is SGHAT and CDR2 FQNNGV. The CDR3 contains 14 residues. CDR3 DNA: TGTGCCAGCAGCGAAGGGACAGCTATCTACGAGCAGTACTTC. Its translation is CASSEGTAIYEQYF.

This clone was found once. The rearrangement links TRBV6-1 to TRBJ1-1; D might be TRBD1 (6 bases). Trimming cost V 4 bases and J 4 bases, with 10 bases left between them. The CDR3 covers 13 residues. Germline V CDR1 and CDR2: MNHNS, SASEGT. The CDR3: CASSVDRTTEAFF. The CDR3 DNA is TGTGCCAGCAGTGTTGACAGGACCACTGAAGCTTTCTTT.

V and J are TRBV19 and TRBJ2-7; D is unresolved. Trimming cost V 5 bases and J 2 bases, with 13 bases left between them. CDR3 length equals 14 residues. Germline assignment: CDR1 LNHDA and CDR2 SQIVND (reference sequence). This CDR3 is CASSPAGGAYEQYF. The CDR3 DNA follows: TGTGCCAGTAGTCCGGCAGGTGGTGCCTACGAGCAGTACTTC.

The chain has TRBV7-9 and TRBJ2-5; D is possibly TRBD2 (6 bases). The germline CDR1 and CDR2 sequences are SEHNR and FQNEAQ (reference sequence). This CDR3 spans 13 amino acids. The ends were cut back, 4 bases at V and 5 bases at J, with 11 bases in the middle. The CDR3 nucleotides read TGTGCCAGCAGCTCAACTAGCAGCGAGACCCAGTACTTC. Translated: CASSSTSSETQYF.

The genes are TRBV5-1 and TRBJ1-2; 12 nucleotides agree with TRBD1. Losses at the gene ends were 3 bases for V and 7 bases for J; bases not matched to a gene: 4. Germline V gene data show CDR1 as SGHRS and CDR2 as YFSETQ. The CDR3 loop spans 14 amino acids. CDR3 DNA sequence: TGCGCCAGCAGCTCCGGGACAGGGGGCTCTGGCTACACCTTC. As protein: CASSSGTGGSGYTF.

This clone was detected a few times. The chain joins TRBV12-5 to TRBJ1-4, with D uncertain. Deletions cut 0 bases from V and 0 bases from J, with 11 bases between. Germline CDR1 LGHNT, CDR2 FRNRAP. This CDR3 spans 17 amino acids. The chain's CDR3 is CASGLVIDWATNEKLFF. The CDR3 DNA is TGTGCTAGTGGTTTGGTCATCGACTGGGCAACTAATGAAAAACTGTTTTTT.

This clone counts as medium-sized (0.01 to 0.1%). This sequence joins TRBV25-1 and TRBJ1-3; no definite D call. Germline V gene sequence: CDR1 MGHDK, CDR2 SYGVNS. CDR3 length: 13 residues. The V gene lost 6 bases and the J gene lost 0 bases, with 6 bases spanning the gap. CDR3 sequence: CASRETSGNTIYF. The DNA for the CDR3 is TGTGCCAGCAGGGAGACCTCTGGAAACACCATATATTTT. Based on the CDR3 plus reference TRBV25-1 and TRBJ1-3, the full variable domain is EADIYQTPRYLVIGTGKKITLECSQTMGHDKMYWYQQDPGMELHLIHYSYGVNSTEKGDLSSESTVSRIRTEHFPLTLESARPSHTSQYLCASRETSGNTIYFGEGSWLTVV.

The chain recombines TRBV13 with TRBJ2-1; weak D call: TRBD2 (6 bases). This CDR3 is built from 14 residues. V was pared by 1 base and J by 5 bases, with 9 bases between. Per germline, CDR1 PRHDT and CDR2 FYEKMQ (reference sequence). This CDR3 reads CASSLAGEHNEQFF. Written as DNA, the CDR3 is TGTGCCAGCAGCTTAGCGGGGGAGCACAATGAGCAGTTCTTC. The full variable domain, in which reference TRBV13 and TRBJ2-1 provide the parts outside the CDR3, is AAGVIQSPRHLIKEKRETATLKCYPIPRHDTVYWYQQGPGQDPQFLISFYEKMQSDKGSIPDRFSAQQFSDYHSELNMSSLELGDSALYFCASSLAGEHNEQFFGPGTRLTVL.

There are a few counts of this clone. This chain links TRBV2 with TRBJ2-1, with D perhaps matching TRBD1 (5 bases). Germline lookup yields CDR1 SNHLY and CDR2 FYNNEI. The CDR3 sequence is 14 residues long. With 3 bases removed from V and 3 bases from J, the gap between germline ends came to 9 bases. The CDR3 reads CASSELTDYNEQFF. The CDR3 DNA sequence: TGTGCCAGCAGTGAGCTGACAGACTACAATGAGCAGTTCTTC.

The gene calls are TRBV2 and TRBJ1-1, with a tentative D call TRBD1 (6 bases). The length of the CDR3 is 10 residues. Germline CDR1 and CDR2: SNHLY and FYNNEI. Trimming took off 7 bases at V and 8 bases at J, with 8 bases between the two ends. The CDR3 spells CASMGTEAFF. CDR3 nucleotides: TGTGCCAGCATGGGGACAGAAGCTTTCTTT. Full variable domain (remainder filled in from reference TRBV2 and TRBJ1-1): EPEVTQTPSHQVTQMGQEVILRCVPISNHLYFYWYRQILGQKVEFLVSFYNNEISEKSEIFDDQFSVERPDGSNFTLKIRSTKLEDSAMYFCASMGTEAFFGQGTRLTVV.

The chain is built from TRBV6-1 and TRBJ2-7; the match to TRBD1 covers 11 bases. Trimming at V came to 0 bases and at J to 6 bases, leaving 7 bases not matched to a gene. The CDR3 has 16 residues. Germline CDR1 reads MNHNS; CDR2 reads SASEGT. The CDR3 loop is CASSEARGQGVSEQYF. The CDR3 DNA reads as TGTGCCAGCAGTGAAGCGAGGGGACAGGGGGTCAGCGAGCAGTACTTC.

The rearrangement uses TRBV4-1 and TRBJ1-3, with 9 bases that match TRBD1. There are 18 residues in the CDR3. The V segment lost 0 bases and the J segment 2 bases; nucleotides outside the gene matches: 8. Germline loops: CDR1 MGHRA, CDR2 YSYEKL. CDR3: CASSQDRGTGLAGNTIYF. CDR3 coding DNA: TGCGCCAGCAGCCAAGATAGGGGGACAGGGTTAGCTGGAAACACCATATATTTT.

The CDR3 sequence is CASSPGQEVFGYTF. The DNA of the CDR3 is TGTGCCAGTTCCCCGGGACAGGAGGTATTTGGCTACACCTTC. This chain joins TRBV19 and TRBJ1-2; TRBD1 agrees at 8 bases. The germline gives CDR1 LNHDA, CDR2 SQIVND (reference sequence). The CDR3 contains 14 residues. V shed 8 bases and J 7 bases; nucleotides not matched to a gene: 12.

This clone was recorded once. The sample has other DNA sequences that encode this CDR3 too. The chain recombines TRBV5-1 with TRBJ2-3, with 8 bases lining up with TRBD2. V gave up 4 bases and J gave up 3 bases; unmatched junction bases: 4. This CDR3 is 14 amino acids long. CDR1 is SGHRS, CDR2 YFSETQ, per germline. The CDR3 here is CASSPGGGTDTQYF. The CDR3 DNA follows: TGCGCCAGCAGCCCGGGGGGGGGTACAGATACGCAGTATTTT.

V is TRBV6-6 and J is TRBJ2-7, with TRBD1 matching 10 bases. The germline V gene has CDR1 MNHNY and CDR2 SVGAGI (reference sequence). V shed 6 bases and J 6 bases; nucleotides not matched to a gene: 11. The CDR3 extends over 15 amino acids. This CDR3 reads CASSQPGQGRREQYF. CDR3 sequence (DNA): TGTGCCAGCAGCCAACCGGGACAGGGGCGACGCGAGCAGTACTTC.

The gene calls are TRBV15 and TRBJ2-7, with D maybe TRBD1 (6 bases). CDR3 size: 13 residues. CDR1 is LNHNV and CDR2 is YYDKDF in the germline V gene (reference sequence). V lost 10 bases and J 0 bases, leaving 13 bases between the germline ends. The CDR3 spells CASSRDNSYEQYF. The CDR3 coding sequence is TGTGCCAGTTCTAGGGACAACTCCTACGAGCAGTACTTC.

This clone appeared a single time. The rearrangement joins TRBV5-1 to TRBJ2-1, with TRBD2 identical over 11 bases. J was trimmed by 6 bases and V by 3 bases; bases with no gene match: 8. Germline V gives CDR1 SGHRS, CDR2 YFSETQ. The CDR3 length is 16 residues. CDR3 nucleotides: TGCGCCAGCAGCTCCTCCTTAGCGGGGGGGTTCAATGAGCAGTTCTTC. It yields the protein CASSSSLAGGFNEQFF.

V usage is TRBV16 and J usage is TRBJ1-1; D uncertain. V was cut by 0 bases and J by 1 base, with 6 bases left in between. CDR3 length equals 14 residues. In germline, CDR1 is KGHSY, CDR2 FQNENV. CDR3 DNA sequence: TGTGCCAGCAGCCAATCCGTCGGGAACACTGAAGCTTTCTTT. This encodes CASSQSVGNTEAFF. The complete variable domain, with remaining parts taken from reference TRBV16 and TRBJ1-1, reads GEEVAQTPKHLVRGEGQKAKLYCAPIKGHSYVFWYQQVLKNEFKFLISFQNENVFDETGMPKERFSAKCLPNSPCSLEIQATKLEDSAVYFCASSQSVGNTEAFFGQGTRLTVV.

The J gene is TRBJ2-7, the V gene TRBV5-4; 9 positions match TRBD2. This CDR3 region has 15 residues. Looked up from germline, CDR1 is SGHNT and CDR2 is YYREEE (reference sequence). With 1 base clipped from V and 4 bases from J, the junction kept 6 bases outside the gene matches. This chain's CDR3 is CASSLLGLAVYEQYF. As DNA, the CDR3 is TGTGCCAGCAGCTTGTTGGGACTAGCTGTATACGAGCAGTACTTC.

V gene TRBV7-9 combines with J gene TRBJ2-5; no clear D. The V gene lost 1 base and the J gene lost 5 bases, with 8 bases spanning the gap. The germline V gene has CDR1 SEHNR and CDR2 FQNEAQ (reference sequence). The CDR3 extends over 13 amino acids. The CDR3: CASSLESSETQYF. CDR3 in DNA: TGTGCCAGCAGCTTAGAATCGTCCGAGACCCAGTACTTC.

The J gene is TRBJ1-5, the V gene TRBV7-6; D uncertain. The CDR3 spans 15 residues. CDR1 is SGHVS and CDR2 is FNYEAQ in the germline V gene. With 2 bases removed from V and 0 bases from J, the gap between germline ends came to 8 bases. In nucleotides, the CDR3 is TGTGCCAGCAGCTTATCCCCAGATAGCAATCAGCCCCAGCATTTT. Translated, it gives CASSLSPDSNQPQHF.

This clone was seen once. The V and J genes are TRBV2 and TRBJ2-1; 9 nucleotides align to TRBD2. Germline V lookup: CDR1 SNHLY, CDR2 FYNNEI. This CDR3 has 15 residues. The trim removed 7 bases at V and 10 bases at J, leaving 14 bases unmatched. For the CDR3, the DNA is TGTGCCAGCACATCACCGGCGGGGGGGCCCGGAGAGCAGTTCTTC. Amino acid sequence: CASTSPAGGPGEQFF.

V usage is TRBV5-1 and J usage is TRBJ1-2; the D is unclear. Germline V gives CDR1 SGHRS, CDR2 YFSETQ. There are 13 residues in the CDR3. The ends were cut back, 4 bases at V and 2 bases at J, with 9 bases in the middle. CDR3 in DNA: TGCGCCAGCAGCCCCGTCGTAAACTATGGCTACACCTTC. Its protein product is CASSPVVNYGYTF.